This is a list of T cell receptor beta chains from one sample in a study of PD-L1 blockade in urothelial cancer. Clones were sequenced by immunoSEQ multiplex PCR, and TCRdb holds only the in-frame ones, with some missing. The sample consists of fewer than 80,000 clones, 81% of them appearing once. Material: PBMCs, obtained around atezolizumab (anti-PD-L1) treatment. The receptors originated from a man aged 65 to 85 with urothelial cancer. CDR3s include the opening cysteine and the closing phenylalanine or tryptophan. The order of the fields is CDR3 length, D gene, clone size, J gene, V gene, CDR3 DNA, CDR3 protein. D genes are given only for firm matches. Not all rows give a size; the values are once, few, many and, for expanded clones, a class.

16 TRBD1 . TRBJ1-1 TRBV6-6 TGTGCCAGCAGTTATCCGGGCAGGGGGAGAGACACTGAAGCTTTCTTT CASSYPGRGRDTEAFF
16 TRBD1 . TRBJ1-3 TRBV6-5 TGTGCCAGCAGTTACGGGACAGGGAGAAGTGGAAACACCATATATTTT CASSYGTGRSGNTIYF
17 . . TRBJ2-7 TRBV7-9 TGTGCCAGCAGCTCCCCCCGGGTGGTAGCGGCCTCTGGCGAGCAGTACTTC CASSSPRVVAASGEQYF
15 TRBD2 . TRBJ2-7 TRBV11-3 TGTGCCAGCAGCTTTTCTAGCGGGAGTGATTACGAGCAGTACTTC CASSFSSGSDYEQYF
14 . once TRBJ1-4 TRBV7-9 TGTGCCAGCAGCACACAGGGATCTAATGAAAAACTGTTTTTT CASSTQGSNEKLFF
14 . few TRBJ2-2 TRBV10-3 TGTGCCATCACATCGGACATGGGCACCGGGGAGCTGTTTTTT CAITSDMGTGELFF
17 . . TRBJ1-1 TRBV19 TGTGCCAGTAGTATAGGCCCCGGGGAGCACCGGAACACTGAAGCTTTCTTT CASSIGPGEHRNTEAFF
15 . . TRBJ2-6 TRBV4-2 TGTGCCAGCAGCCCGAGGGACTCTGGGGCCAACGTCCTGACTTTC CASSPRDSGANVLTF
17 TRBD2 . TRBJ2-7 TRBV30 TGTGCCTGGAGACGAGGGGTTTACGGGAGGGCCGCCTACGAGCAGTACTTC CAWRRGVYGRAAYEQYF
13 TRBD2 few TRBJ2-1 TRBV10-1 TGCGCCAGCAGTGTACTAGCGGGCAGTGAGCAGTTCTTC CASSVLAGSEQFF
15 . . TRBJ2-7 TRBV5-1 TGCGCCAGCAGCTTGCAGGGTCCGCCTTCCTACGAGCAGTACTTC CASSLQGPPSYEQYF
13 TRBD1 . TRBJ1-3 TRBV7-6 TGTGCCAGCAGCGGGGACAGGGCGGACACCATATATTTT CASSGDRADTIYF
13 . . TRBJ2-7 TRBV10-1 TGCGCCAGCAGTGAAGCAGGGTCGGGCGAGCAGTACTTC CASSEAGSGEQYF
14 TRBD1 . TRBJ2-1 TRBV7-3 TGTGCCAGCAGCTTACAGGGGGCGGGGAATGAGCAGTTCTTC CASSLQGAGNEQFF
15 TRBD2 . TRBJ2-1 TRBV7-9 TGTGCCAGCAGCCCGACTAGCGGATATTACAATGAGCAGTTCTTC CASSPTSGYYNEQFF
13 . . TRBJ1-5 TRBV7-9 TGTGCCAGCAGCGGAGGGAATCATCAGCCCCAGCATTTT CASSGGNHQPQHF
17 TRBD2 . TRBJ2-3 TRBV4-1 TGCGCCAGCAGCCAAACTAGCGGGAGGGCAGCAACAGATACGCAGTATTTT CASSQTSGRAATDTQYF
14 . few TRBJ1-2 TRBV10-1 TGCGCCAGCAGTCCCTCCGGCAGGGAGGGTGGCTACACCTTC CASSPSGREGGYTF
15 TRBD2 . TRBJ2-1 TRBV14 TGTGCCAGCAGCCCCGGGACTAGCGGGACTAATGAGCAGTTCTTC CASSPGTSGTNEQFF
17 TRBD2 . TRBJ2-1 TRBV27 TGTGCCAGCAGTTTCCCAGGGACTAGCGGTTCCTACAATGAGCAGTTCTTC CASSFPGTSGSYNEQFF
13 . . TRBJ2-2 TRBV6-5 TGTGCCAGCACCGTACAGGGCTCCGGGGAGCTGTTTTTT CASTVQGSGELFF
14 TRBD2 . TRBJ2-1 TRBV10-3 TGTGCCATCAGAGAAGCGGGAGGGTTGGATGAGCAGTTCTTC CAIREAGGLDEQFF
13 . once TRBJ1-1 TRBV18 TGTGCCAGCTCACCAAGTGTTCGGGTGTTAGCTTTCTTT CASSPSVRVLAFF
16 TRBD1 . TRBJ1-2 TRBV7-9 TGTGCCAGCAGTACCCCCAGGGGGCAATCTAACTATGGCTACACCTTC CASSTPRGQSNYGYTF
15 . . TRBJ2-4 TRBV5-4 TGTGCCAGCAGCCCCGAGGGACTTGGTGCAAACATTCAGTACTTC CASSPEGLGANIQYF
17 TRBD2 once TRBJ2-7 TRBV18 TGTGCCAGCTCACCACCGGGCAACAGCGGGAGGGCCTACGAGCAGTACTTC CASSPPGNSGRAYEQYF